A selection of T cell receptor beta chains follows, all from one sample in a study of blood T cell repertoires in COVID-19. Only in-frame clones appear in the TCRdb table, and some are missing; sequencing was by immunoSEQ multiplex PCR. Among about 89,000 clones listed, about 80% were seen once. Sequencing was done on a sample of peripheral blood. The receptors were sampled from an elderly woman with acute or convalescent COVID-19. CDR3s include the opening cysteine and the closing phenylalanine or tryptophan. Each record gives: J gene, D gene, V gene, CDR3 protein. D genes are given only for firm matches.

J gene: TRBJ2-7; D gene: NA; V gene: TRBV2; CDR3 protein: CASSDLAYEQYF
J gene: TRBJ1-2; D gene: NA; V gene: TRBV6-5; CDR3 protein: CASSYAVSGEGGYTF
J gene: TRBJ2-1; D gene: TRBD2; V gene: TRBV6-5; CDR3 protein: CASSPSGITYNEQFF
J gene: TRBJ2-1; D gene: NA; V gene: TRBV7-9; CDR3 protein: CASRPDWHTYNEQFF
J gene: TRBJ2-1; D gene: TRBD2; V gene: TRBV6-6; CDR3 protein: CASSLLSAGGHNEQFF
J gene: TRBJ2-7; D gene: NA; V gene: TRBV12-3/TRBV12-4; CDR3 protein: CASSLANSYEQYF
J gene: TRBJ1-5; D gene: NA; V gene: TRBV6-5; CDR3 protein: CASRTRGGVNQPQHF
J gene: TRBJ1-1; D gene: NA; V gene: TRBV7-8; CDR3 protein: CVARQSNTEAFF
J gene: TRBJ1-2; D gene: NA; V gene: TRBV5-1; CDR3 protein: CASSGDRPGYTF
J gene: TRBJ1-2; D gene: NA; V gene: TRBV27; CDR3 protein: CASSIRGRGSNYGYTF
J gene: TRBJ2-1; D gene: TRBD2; V gene: TRBV5-4; CDR3 protein: CASSLLSGGGKYNEQFF
J gene: TRBJ1-6; D gene: NA; V gene: TRBV30; CDR3 protein: CAWSLRLGSPLHF
J gene: TRBJ2-7; D gene: NA; V gene: TRBV3-1/TRBV3-2; CDR3 protein: CASSKSGLRQTNYEQYF
J gene: TRBJ2-3; D gene: NA; V gene: TRBV10-3; CDR3 protein: CAISRDSASTDTQYF
J gene: TRBJ2-7; D gene: TRBD1; V gene: TRBV7-8; CDR3 protein: CASSRDRGYDEQYF
J gene: TRBJ1-1; D gene: NA; V gene: TRBV7-2; CDR3 protein: CASSPNTVFTEAFF
J gene: TRBJ1-2; D gene: TRBD1; V gene: TRBV18; CDR3 protein: CASSSRTGVNYGYTF
J gene: TRBJ2-2; D gene: TRBD1; V gene: TRBV5-3; CDR3 protein: CARSWDRMTGELFF
J gene: TRBJ1-6; D gene: NA; V gene: TRBV18; CDR3 protein: CASSPRITGGGNSPLHF
J gene: TRBJ1-2; D gene: NA; V gene: TRBV7-8; CDR3 protein: CASSLVAGRNYGYTF
J gene: TRBJ2-7; D gene: TRBD2; V gene: TRBV4-1; CDR3 protein: CASSQRTSGSSGEQYF
J gene: TRBJ1-5; D gene: TRBD1; V gene: TRBV29-1; CDR3 protein: CSVPGQEGQPQHF
J gene: TRBJ2-7; D gene: NA; V gene: TRBV6-5; CDR3 protein: CASSYAGYEQYF
J gene: TRBJ2-3; D gene: TRBD2; V gene: TRBV5-6; CDR3 protein: CASSEWTSGGADTQYF
J gene: TRBJ2-2; D gene: TRBD2; V gene: TRBV5-1; CDR3 protein: CATGGEGQGRTGELFF
J gene: TRBJ1-1; D gene: NA; V gene: TRBV7-2; CDR3 protein: CASSLSGAGTEAFF
J gene: TRBJ1-5; D gene: NA; V gene: TRBV7-2; CDR3 protein: CASSLGAGNQPQHF
J gene: TRBJ1-5; D gene: TRBD1; V gene: TRBV5-1; CDR3 protein: CASSPGTGDQPQHF
J gene: TRBJ2-5; D gene: TRBD2; V gene: TRBV12-5; CDR3 protein: CASGLGSGVQETQYF
J gene: TRBJ2-2; D gene: NA; V gene: TRBV2; CDR3 protein: CASSLQGHTGELFF
J gene: TRBJ2-1; D gene: TRBD1; V gene: TRBV19; CDR3 protein: CASSQGAINNEQFF
J gene: TRBJ1-6; D gene: NA; V gene: TRBV12-5; CDR3 protein: CASNAGNNSPLHF
J gene: TRBJ1-2; D gene: NA; V gene: TRBV21-1; CDR3 protein: CASSALGGCVGYTF
J gene: TRBJ2-3; D gene: TRBD2; V gene: TRBV6-5; CDR3 protein: CASSSPGGSVDTQYF
J gene: TRBJ1-6; D gene: NA; V gene: TRBV14; CDR3 protein: CASSPRGANYNSPLHF
J gene: TRBJ2-2; D gene: NA; V gene: TRBV9; CDR3 protein: CASSVVMSNTGELFF
J gene: TRBJ2-3; D gene: NA; V gene: TRBV5-1; CDR3 protein: CASSLVGYSGTDTQYF